Described below is a single T cell receptor beta chain sequence and its context. The CDR3 runs to 13 residues. Trimming cost V 6 bases and J 4 bases, with 13 bases left between them. Germline loops: CDR1 SEHNR, CDR2 FQNEAQ (reference sequence). This entry belongs to a study of Ad26.COV2.S vaccination and SARS-CoV-2 variants. Turning to the study itself: Intramuscular Ad26.COV2.S at 5x10^10 or 1x10^11 viral particles.

The table came from immunoSEQ multiplex PCR; TCRdb's copy has only in-frame clones and leaves some out. The table records about 680,000 clones, 70% to 90% of them present only once. Described treatment: over 15 received Ad26.COV2.S at low or high dose, single or two shots; roughly five received placebo; per-sample allocation not given. Sampling took place 63 days after the first vaccine or placebo injection. Within Boston, the person who donated was an adult of 18-55 years. The chain employs TRBV7-9 and TRBJ2-7, with D unresolved. The sequenced sample was peripheral blood, obtained in a trial of Ad26.COV2.S vaccine versus placebo. The clonotype originates from a person between 18 and 60 years old who received the Ad26.COV2.S COVID-19 vaccine or a placebo. CDR3 amino acids: CASRPPLGYEQYF. Written as DNA, the CDR3 is TGTGCCAGCAGGCCCCCCTTGGGGTACGAGCAGTACTTC.